These 5 T cell receptor beta chains came from one sample sequenced in a study of T cell responses to AZD1222 COVID-19 vaccine (dated by TCRdb to about 2021). The sample's time point, from its label and the paper: baseline before first vaccination. Receptors were amplified or captured by the immunoSEQ multiplex PCR assay. This is the immuneACCESS table as TCRdb keeps it, with only in-frame sequences that have V and J called. A part of the clones is gone; compared with another copy, unresolved V genes explain less than half, and the rest is unexplained. Present in this sample are about 120,000 clones, 80% to 90% of which were seen just once. Jointly, the top ten make up just over 9.5% of the sample. The sequenced sample was peripheral blood, obtained on day 0 of AZD1222 vaccination. The receptor source for this set is an adult in good health.

J is TRBJ1-1 and V is TRBV10-3; D gene unclear. Germline V CDR1 and CDR2: ENHRY, SYGVKD. V lost 6 bases, J lost 1 base, and 15 bases lay in between. The CDR3 has 15 amino acids. The CDR3 reads CAIRGSSSTNTEAFF. The CDR3 region has the DNA TGTGCCATCAGGGGGTCATCCTCAACGAACACTGAAGCTTTCTTT.

The CDR3, as DNA: TGTGCCAGCAGTGACAGGGGGTATGGCTACACCTTC. Amino acid sequence: CASSDRGYGYTF. The chain links TRBV6-1 to TRBJ1-2; TRBD1 aligns across 7 bases. The germline CDR1 and CDR2 sequences are MNHNS and SASEGT. Germline trimming cut 3 bases from V and 5 bases from J; bases unmatched to any gene: 0. The CDR3 is 12 residues long.

The V and J genes are TRBV15 and TRBJ2-1; 9 nucleotides line up with TRBD1. Per the germline V gene, CDR1 is LNHNV and CDR2 is YYDKDF (reference sequence). V lost 4 bases, J lost 4 bases, and 8 bases stayed unmatched. The CDR3 spans 16 residues. In DNA form, the CDR3 reads TGTGCCACCAGCACAACACAGGGGGCTTCGTACAATGAGCAGTTCTTC. This encodes CATSTTQGASYNEQFF. The entire variable domain, with the rest obtained from reference TRBV15 and TRBJ2-1, is as follows: DAMVIQNPRYQVTQFGKPVTLSCSQTLNHNVMYWYQQKSSQAPKLLFHYYDKDFNNEADTPDNFQSRRPNTSFCFLDIRSPGLGDTAMYLCATSTTQGASYNEQFFGPGTRLTVL.

The chain uses TRBV4-2 and TRBJ1-5; weak D call: TRBD1 (6 bases). Germline values: CDR1 LGHNA, CDR2 YNFKEQ. This CDR3 is 16 amino acids long. With 0 bases removed from V and 7 bases from J, the gap between germline ends came to 16 bases. The CDR3: CASSQDPQGSGQPQHF. The CDR3 DNA is TGTGCCAGCAGCCAAGATCCGCAGGGGTCTGGGCAGCCCCAGCATTTT.

The V call is TRBV7-9, the J call TRBJ2-3; D is perhaps TRBD1 or TRBD2 (6 bases each). From germline, CDR1 is SEHNR and CDR2 FQNEAQ (reference sequence). The germline V and J ends were trimmed by 2 bases and 0 bases, with 9 bases remaining between them. The CDR3 has 15 residues. This chain's CDR3 is CASSLQGTSTDTQYF. Written as DNA, the CDR3 is TGTGCCAGCAGCTTACAGGGGACTAGCACAGATACGCAGTATTTT.